This T cell receptor (beta chain) was obtained from a study of T cells in Graves' hyperthyroidism and ophthalmopathy. With a duration under 2 months, the hyperthyroidism was newly diagnosed in patients aged 18 to 65. Fresh peripheral blood, 7.5 to 10 ml, was the source of the PBMCs. Amplification targeted TCR beta CDR3 regions from RNA transcripts. First-round RT-PCR of the TCR CDR3 relied on the HTBI primer set. TCRdb re-analysed the multiplex PCR reads in MiXCR, keeping a single row per CDR3 protein. The sample holds roughly 360,000 distinct CDR3 sequences; approximately 13% are singletons and the top ten take 20%. The CDR3 consists of 15 residues. After removal of 1 base from V and 4 bases from J, the junction contained 7 bases not matched to a gene. Looked up from germline, CDR1 is SGHDT and CDR2 is YYEEEE.

The origin of this receptor is a man in his thirties or forties with Graves' hyperthyroidism that later progressed to Graves' ophthalmopathy. Sequencing input: blood. V is TRBV5-6 and J is TRBJ1-2; TRBD1 matches at 7 bases. In DNA, the CDR3 is TGTGCCAGCAGCTTGTACGGGACAGACTCCTATGGCTACACCTTC. Its translation: CASSLYGTDSYGYTF.